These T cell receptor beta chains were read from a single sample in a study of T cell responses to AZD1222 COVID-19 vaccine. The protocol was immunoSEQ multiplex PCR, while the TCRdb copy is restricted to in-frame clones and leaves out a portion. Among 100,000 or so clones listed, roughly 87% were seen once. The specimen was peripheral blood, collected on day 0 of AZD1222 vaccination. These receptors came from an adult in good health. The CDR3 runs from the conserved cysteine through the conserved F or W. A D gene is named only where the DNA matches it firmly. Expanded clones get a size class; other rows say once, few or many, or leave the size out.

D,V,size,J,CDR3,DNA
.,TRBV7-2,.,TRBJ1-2,CASSQSTGLNYGYTF,TGTGCCAGCAGCCAAAGTACAGGCCTTAACTATGGCTACACCTTC
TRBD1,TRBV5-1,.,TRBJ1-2,CASSLEGQGARGYTF,TGCGCCAGCAGCTTGGAGGGACAGGGGGCGCGAGGCTACACCTTC
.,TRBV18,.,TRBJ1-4,CASSPRGEKLFF,TGTGCCAGCTCACCAAGGGGTGAAAAACTGTTTTTT
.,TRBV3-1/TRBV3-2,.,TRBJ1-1,CASSQPLGGGRGTEAFF,TGTGCCAGCAGCCAGCCTCTGGGGGGGGGCAGGGGCACTGAAGCTTTCTTT
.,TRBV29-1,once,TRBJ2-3,CSVEDLSRSWSTDTQYF,TGCAGCGTTGAAGATCTTAGCCGATCCTGGAGCACAGATACGCAGTATTTT
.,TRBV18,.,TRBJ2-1,CASSPQAVSSYNEQFF,TGTGCCAGCTCACCGCAAGCGGTGAGCTCCTACAATGAGCAGTTCTTC
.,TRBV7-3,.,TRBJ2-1,CASSLTFSTNEQFF,TGTGCCAGCAGCTTAACGTTTAGCACGAATGAGCAGTTCTTC
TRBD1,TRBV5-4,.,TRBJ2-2,CASSRRQGASTGELFF,TGTGCCAGCAGCCGGAGACAGGGGGCAAGTACCGGGGAGCTGTTTTTT
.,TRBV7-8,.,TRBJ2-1,CASSSHSYNEQFF,TGTGCCAGCAGCTCCCACTCGTACAATGAGCAGTTCTTC
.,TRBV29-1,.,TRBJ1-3,CSVGQGSGNTIYF,TGCAGCGTCGGTCAGGGGTCCGGAAACACCATATATTTT
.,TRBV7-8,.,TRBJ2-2,CASSRGTSRNTGELFF,TGTGCCAGCAGCCGCGGGACGTCCCGGAACACCGGGGAGCTGTTTTTT
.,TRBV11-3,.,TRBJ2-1,CASSLEGGTDEQFF,TGTGCCAGCAGCTTAGAGGGGGGCACCGATGAGCAGTTCTTC
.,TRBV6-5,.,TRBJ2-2,CASSLLGTGELFF,TGTGCCAGCAGCCTGCTGGGGACCGGGGAGCTGTTTTTT
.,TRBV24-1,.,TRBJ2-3,CATSDGPLDTQYF,TGTGCCACCAGTGATGGACCACTGGATACGCAGTATTTT
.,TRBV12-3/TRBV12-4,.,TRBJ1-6,CASSPGGNSPLHF,TGTGCCAGCAGTCCTGGGGGAAATTCACCCCTCCACTTT
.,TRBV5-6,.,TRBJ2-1,CASSATVGLTYNEQFF,TGTGCCAGCAGCGCGACGGTGGGCCTTACATACAATGAGCAGTTCTTC
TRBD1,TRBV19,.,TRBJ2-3,CASSRGQGTDTQYF,TGTGCCAGTAGTAGGGGACAGGGCACAGATACGCAGTATTTT
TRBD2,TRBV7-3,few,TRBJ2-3,CASSSPAGGRGTQYF,TGTGCCAGCAGCTCCCCGGCGGGAGGGAGGGGTACGCAGTATTTT
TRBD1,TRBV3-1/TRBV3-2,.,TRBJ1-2,CASSRDRVAYGYTF,TGTGCCAGCAGCCGGGACAGGGTGGCTTATGGCTACACCTTC
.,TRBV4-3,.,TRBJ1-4,CASSHVPSEKLFF,TGCGCCAGCAGCCATGTCCCCAGTGAAAAACTGTTTTTT
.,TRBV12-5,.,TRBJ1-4,CASGPKTQEEKLFF,TGTGCTAGTGGCCCGAAAACGCAGGAGGAAAAACTGTTTTTT
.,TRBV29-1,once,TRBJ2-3,CSVEESTDTQYF,TGCAGCGTTGAGGAAAGCACAGATACGCAGTATTTT
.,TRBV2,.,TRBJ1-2,CASSERQGGDGYTF,TGTGCCAGCAGTGAGCGGCAGGGAGGGGATGGCTACACCTTC
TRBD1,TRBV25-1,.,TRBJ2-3,CASSGDRGVPDTQYF,TGTGCCAGCAGTGGGGACAGGGGCGTTCCGGATACGCAGTATTTT
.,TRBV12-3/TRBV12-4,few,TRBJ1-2,CASSSSYGYTF,TGTGCCAGCAGTTCCAGCTATGGCTACACCTTC
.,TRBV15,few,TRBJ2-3,CATSRDLTPPTDTQYF,TGTGCCACCAGCAGAGATCTAACACCCCCCACAGATACGCAGTATTTT
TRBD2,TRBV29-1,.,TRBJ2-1,CSVKPSGGAVQFF,TGCAGCGTTAAGCCTAGCGGGGGGGCGGTGCAGTTCTTC
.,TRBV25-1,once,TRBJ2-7,CASREGGRGNEQYF,TGTGCCAGCAGAGAAGGTGGGCGAGGGAACGAGCAGTACTTC
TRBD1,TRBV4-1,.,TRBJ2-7,CASSQGWTGVFPYYEQYF,TGCGCCAGCAGCCAGGGATGGACAGGGGTGTTTCCGTACTACGAGCAGTACTTC
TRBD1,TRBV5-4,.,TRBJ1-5,CASSLGGQGETQPQHF,TGTGCCAGCAGCTTAGGTGGACAGGGAGAGACTCAGCCCCAGCATTTT
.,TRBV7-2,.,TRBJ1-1,CASSVQDSRPLTFF,TGTGCCAGCAGCGTGCAGGACAGCCGACCTTTAACTTTCTTT
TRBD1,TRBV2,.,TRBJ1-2,CAGDREVLDYTF,TGTGCCGGGGACAGGGAAGTTTTAGACTACACCTTC
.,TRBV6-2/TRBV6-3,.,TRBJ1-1,CASSAGVTEAFF,TGTGCCAGCAGTGCAGGTGTCACTGAAGCTTTCTTT
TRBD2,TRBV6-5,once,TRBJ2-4,CASSGTSQNIQYF,TGTGCCAGCAGCGGGACTAGCCAAAACATTCAGTACTTC
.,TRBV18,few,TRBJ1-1,CASSPLPDTEAFF,TGTGCCAGCTCACCACTTCCGGACACTGAAGCTTTCTTT
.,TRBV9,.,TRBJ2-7,CASSVDGGGGSYEQYF,TGTGCCAGCAGCGTAGACGGCGGCGGGGGCTCATACGAGCAGTACTTC
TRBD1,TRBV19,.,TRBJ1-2,CASKQGNYGYTF,TGTGCCAGTAAACAGGGGAACTATGGCTACACCTTC
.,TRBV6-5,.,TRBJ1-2,CASSLGGEGYTF,TGTGCCAGCTCCCTGGGCGGGGAAGGCTACACCTTC
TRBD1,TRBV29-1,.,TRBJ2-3,CSVLGGAATQYF,TGCAGCGTTTTAGGGGGCGCGGCTACGCAGTATTTT
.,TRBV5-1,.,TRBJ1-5,CASSLGPNQPQHF,TGTGCCAGCAGCTTGGGTCCTAATCAGCCCCAGCATTTT
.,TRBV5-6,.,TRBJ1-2,CASSFSHSPISNYGYTF,TGTGCCAGCAGCTTTAGTCACAGTCCTATTTCTAACTATGGCTACACCTTC
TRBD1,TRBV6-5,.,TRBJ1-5,CASSSGTEGFQPQHF,TGTGCCAGCAGCTCCGGGACAGAGGGGTTTCAGCCCCAGCATTTT
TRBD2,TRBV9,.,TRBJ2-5,CASSVGLAGVEETQYF,TGTGCCAGCAGCGTAGGCCTAGCGGGAGTCGAGGAGACCCAGTACTTC
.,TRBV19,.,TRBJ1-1,CASSIPSASNTEAFF,TGTGCCAGTAGTATCCCCTCGGCCAGTAACACTGAAGCTTTCTTT
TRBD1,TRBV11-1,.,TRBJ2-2,CASSRQGNTGELFF,TGTGCCAGCAGTCGACAGGGTAACACCGGGGAGCTGTTTTTT
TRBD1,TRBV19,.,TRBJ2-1,CASSIVTRQGSSYNEQFF,TGTGCCAGTAGTATAGTGACTCGACAGGGAAGCTCCTACAATGAGCAGTTCTTC
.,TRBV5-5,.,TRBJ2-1,CASSLIGYGQFF,TGTGCCAGCAGCTTGATCGGGTATGGGCAGTTCTTC
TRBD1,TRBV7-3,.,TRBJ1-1,CASSLTSRQGNTEAFF,TGTGCCAGCAGCTTAACTTCGAGACAGGGGAACACTGAAGCTTTCTTT
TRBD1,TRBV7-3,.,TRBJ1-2,CASSSQQGTGYTF,TGTGCCAGCAGCTCGCAACAGGGGACTGGCTACACCTTC
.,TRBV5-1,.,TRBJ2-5,CASRGEGQLQETQYF,TGCGCCAGCAGAGGGGAAGGACAGCTCCAAGAGACCCAGTACTTC
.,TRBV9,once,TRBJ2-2,CASSPAGRTNTGELFF,TGTGCCAGCAGCCCGGCGGGCAGGACGAACACCGGGGAGCTGTTTTTT
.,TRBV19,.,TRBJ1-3,CASSPRGPYSGNTIYF,TGTGCCAGTAGCCCTAGGGGCCCCTACTCTGGAAACACCATATATTTT
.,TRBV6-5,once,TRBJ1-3,CASSTGNSGNTIYF,TGTGCCAGCAGTACGGGGAACTCTGGAAACACCATATATTTT
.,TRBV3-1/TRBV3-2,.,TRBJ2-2,CASSHRQRYTGELFF,TGTGCCAGCAGCCACCGACAGCGTTACACCGGGGAGCTGTTTTTT
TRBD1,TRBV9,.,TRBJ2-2,CASSTTGRNTGELFF,TGTGCCAGCAGCACGACAGGGCGGAACACCGGGGAGCTGTTTTTT
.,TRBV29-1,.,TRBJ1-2,CSVDKNYGYTF,TGCAGCGTTGACAAAAACTATGGCTACACCTTC
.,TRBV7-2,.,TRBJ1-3,CASNRDSYSGNTIYF,TGTGCCAGCAACCGGGACTCTTACTCTGGAAACACCATATATTTT
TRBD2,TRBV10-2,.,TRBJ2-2,CASSAASGTTGELFF,TGCGCCAGCAGTGCTGCTAGCGGAACGACCGGGGAGCTGTTTTTT